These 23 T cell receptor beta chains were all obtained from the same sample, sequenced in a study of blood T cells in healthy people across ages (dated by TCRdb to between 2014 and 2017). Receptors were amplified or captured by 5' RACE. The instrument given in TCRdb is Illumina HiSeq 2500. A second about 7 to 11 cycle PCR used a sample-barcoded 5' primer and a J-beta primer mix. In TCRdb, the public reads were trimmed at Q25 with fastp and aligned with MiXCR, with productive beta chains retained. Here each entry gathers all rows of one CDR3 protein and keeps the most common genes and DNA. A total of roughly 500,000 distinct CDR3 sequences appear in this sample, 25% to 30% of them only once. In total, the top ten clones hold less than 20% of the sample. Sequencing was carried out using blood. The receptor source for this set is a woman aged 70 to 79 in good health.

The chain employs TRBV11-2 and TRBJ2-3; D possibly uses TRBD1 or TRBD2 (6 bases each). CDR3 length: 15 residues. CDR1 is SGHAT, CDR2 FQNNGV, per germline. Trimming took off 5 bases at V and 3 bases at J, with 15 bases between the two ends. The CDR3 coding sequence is TGTGCCAGCAGCCCTGTTAGGGGGGCGACAGATACGCAGTATTTT. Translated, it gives CASSPVRGATDTQYF. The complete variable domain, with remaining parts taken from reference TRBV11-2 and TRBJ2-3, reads EAGVAQSPRYKIIEKRQSVAFWCNPISGHATLYWYQQILGQGPKLLIQFQNNGVVDDSQLPKDRFSAERLKGVDSTLKIQPAKLEDSAVYLCASSPVRGATDTQYFGPGTRLTVL.

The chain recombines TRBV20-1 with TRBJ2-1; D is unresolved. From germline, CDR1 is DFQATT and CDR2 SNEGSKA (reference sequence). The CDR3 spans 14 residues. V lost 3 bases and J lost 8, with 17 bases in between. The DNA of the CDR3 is TGCAGTGCTAGTCCCTTCGTACGGTTCCATGAGCAGTTCTTC. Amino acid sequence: CSASPFVRFHEQFF.

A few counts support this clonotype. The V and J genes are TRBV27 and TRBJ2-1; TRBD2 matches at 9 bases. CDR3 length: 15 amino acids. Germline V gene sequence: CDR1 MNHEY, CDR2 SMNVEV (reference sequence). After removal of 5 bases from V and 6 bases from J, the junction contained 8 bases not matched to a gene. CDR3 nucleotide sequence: TGTGCCAGCAGTCTACGCGGGGGGGCCGTCAATGAGCAGTTCTTC. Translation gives CASSLRGGAVNEQFF.

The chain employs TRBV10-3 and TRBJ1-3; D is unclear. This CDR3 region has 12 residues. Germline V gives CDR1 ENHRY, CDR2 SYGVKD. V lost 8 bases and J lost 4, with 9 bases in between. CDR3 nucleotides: TGTGCCATCGCGGACGGAGGAAACACCATATATTTT. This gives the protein CAIADGGNTIYF.

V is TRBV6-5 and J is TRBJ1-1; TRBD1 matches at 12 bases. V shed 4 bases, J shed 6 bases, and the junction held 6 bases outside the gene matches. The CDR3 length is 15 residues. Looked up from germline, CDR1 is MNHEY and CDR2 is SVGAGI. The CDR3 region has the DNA TGTGCCAGCAGTTCTCGGGACAGGGGGCGGTCTGAAGCTTTCTTT. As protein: CASSSRDRGRSEAFF.

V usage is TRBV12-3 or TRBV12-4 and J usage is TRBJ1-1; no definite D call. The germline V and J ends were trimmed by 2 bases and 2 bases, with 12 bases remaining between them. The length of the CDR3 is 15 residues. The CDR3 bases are TGTGCCAGCAGTTTATCGGTGTTTATTAACACTGAAGCTTTCTTT. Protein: CASSLSVFINTEAFF.

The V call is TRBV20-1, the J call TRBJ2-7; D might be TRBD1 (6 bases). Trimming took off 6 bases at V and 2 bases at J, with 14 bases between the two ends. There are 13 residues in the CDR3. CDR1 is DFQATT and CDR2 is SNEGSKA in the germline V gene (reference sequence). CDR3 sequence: CSAAIAGAYEQYF. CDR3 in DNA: TGCAGTGCCGCTATTGCAGGGGCCTACGAGCAGTACTTC.

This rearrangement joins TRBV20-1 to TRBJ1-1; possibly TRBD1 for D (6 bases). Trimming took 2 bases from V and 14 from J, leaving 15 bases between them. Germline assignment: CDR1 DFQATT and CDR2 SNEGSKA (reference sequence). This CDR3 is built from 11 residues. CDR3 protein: CSARSGTRNFF. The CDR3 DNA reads TGCAGTGCTAGATCCGGGACACGGAACTTCTTT.

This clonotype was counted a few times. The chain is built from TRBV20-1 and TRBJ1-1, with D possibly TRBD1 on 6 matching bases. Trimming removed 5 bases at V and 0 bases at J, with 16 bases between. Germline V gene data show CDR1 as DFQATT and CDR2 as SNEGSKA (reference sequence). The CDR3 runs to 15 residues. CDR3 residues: CSAPRGGAMNTEAFF. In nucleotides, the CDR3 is TGCAGTGCTCCCCGAGGGGGGGCAATGAACACTGAAGCTTTCTTT.

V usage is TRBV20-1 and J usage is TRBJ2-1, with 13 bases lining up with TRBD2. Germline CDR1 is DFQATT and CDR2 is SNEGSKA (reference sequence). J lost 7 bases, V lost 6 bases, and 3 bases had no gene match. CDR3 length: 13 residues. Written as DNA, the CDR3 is TGCAGTGCACCGGGACTAGCGGGGAATGAGCAGTTCTTC. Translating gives CSAPGLAGNEQFF.

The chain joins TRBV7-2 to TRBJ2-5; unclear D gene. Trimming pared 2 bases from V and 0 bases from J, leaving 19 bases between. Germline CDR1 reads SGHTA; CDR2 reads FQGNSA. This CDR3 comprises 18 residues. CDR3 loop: CASSLSRVYRDYQETQYF. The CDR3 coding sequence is TGTGCCAGCAGCTTATCCCGGGTATATCGAGATTACCAAGAGACCCAGTACTTC.

The CDR3 region is CASSLIPSSGELFF. The CDR3 bases are TGCGCCAGCAGCTTAATCCCCTCATCCGGGGAGCTGTTTTTT. The chain recombines TRBV5-1 with TRBJ2-2; no definite D call. V was shortened by 2 bases and J by 6 bases, with 11 bases between the two germline ends. CDR3 size: 14 residues. Germline V gives CDR1 SGHRS, CDR2 YFSETQ.

CDR3 sequence: CASRCSNEKLFF. As DNA, the CDR3 is TGTGCCAGCCGTTGTAGTAATGAAAAACTGTTTTTT. This sequence joins TRBV12-3 or TRBV12-4 and TRBJ1-4; the D is unclear. Trimming pared 8 bases from V and 4 bases from J, leaving 8 bases between. There are 12 residues in the CDR3.

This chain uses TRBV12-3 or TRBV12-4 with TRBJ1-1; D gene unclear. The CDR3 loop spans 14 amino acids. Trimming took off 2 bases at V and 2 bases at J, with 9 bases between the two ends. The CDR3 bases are TGTGCCAGCAGTTTATCTCACAGCAACACTGAAGCTTTCTTT. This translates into CASSLSHSNTEAFF.

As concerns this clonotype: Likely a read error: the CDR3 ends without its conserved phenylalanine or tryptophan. The CDR3 is CASSSGQGPSEQYL. DNA of the CDR3: TGCGCCAGCAGCTCCGGACAGGGGCCCTCCGAGCAGTACCTC. The chain employs TRBV5-1 and TRBJ2-7; 9 bases line up with TRBD1. With V trimmed by 3 bases and J by 6 bases, 7 bases remained unmatched. Germline CDR1 SGHRS, CDR2 YFSETQ. This CDR3 is 14 amino acids long.

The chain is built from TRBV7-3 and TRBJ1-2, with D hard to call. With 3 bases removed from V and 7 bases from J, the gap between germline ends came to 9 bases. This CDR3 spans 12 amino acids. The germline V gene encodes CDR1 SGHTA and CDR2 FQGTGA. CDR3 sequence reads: CASSFSSGGYTF. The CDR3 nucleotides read TGTGCCAGCAGCTTTAGTTCAGGTGGCTACACCTTC.

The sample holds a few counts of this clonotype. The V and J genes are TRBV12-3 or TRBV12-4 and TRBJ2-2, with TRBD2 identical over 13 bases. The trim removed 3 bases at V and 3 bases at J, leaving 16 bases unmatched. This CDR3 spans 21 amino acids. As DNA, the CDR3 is TGTGCCAGCAGTTTGCGACTAGCGGGGGGTACCATAAAAAGGGACACCGGGGAGCTGTTTTTT. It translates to CASSLRLAGGTIKRDTGELFF.

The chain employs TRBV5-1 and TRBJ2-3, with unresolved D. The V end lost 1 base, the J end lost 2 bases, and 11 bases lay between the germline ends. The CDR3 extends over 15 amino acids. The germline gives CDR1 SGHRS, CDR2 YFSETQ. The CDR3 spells CASSLPSATTDTQYF. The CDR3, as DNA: TGCGCCAGCAGCTTGCCCTCCGCCACCACAGATACGCAGTATTTT.

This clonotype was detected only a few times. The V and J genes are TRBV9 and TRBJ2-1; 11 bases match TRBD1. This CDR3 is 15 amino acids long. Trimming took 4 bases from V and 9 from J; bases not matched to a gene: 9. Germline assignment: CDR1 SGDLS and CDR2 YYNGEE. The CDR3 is CASSPGQGAPSEQFF. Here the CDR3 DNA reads TGTGCCAGCAGCCCAGGACAGGGGGCGCCCAGTGAGCAGTTCTTC.

CDR3 sequence (DNA): TGTGCCAGCAGCTCAATTTCAGGGGTGGGGACGCAGTATTTT. It codes for CASSSISGVGTQYF. This sequence joins TRBV7-8 and TRBJ2-3; possible D gene TRBD1, 6 bases. V was cut by 4 bases and J by 9 bases, with 17 bases left in between. This CDR3 is built from 14 residues. Germline V gene lookup returns CDR1 SGHVS and CDR2 FQNEAQ.

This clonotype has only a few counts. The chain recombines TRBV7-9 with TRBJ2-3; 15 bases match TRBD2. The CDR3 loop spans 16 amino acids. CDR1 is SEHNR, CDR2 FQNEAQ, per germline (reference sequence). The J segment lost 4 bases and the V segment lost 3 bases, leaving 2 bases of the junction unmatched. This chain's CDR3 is CASSFGLAGGADTQYF. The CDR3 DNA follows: TGTGCCAGCAGCTTCGGACTAGCGGGGGGGGCAGATACGCAGTATTTT.

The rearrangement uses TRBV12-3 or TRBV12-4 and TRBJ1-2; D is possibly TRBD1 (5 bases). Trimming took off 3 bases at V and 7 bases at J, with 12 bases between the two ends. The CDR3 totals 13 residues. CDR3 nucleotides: TGTGCCAGCAGTTTGGGGCAGGTCGGTGGCTACACCTTC. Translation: CASSLGQVGGYTF.

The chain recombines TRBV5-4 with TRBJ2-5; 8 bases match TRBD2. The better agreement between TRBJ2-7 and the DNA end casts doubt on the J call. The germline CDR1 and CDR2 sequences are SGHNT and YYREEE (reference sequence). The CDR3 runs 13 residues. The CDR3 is CASSLDRGGEQYF. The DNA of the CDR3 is TGTGCCAGCAGCTTGGATCGGGGGGGCGAGCAGTACTTC.